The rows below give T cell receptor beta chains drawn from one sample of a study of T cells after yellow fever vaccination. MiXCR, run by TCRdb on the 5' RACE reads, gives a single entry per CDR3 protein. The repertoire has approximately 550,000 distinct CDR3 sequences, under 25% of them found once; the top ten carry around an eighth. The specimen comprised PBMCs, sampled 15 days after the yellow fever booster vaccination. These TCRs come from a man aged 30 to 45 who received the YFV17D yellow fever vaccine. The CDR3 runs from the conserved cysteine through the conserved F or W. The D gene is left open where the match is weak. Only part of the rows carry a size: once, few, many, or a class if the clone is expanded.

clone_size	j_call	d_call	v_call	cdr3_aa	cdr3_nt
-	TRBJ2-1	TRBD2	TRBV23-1	CASSVPGLELDEQFF	TGCGCCAGCAGCGTTCCGGGACTAGAACTCGATGAGCAGTTCTTC
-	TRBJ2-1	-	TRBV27	CASSLDYYSYNEQFF	TGTGCCAGCAGTTTAGACTATTACTCCTACAATGAGCAGTTCTTC
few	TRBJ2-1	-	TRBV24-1	CATSDFYSSSYNEQFF	TGTGCCACCAGTGATTTTTACAGCAGCTCCTACAATGAGCAGTTCTTC
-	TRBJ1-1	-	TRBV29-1	CSGDTDTEAFF	TGCAGCGGGGACACGGACACTGAAGCTTTCTTT
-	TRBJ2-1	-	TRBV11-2	CASNKAATYGEQFF	TGTGCCAGCAACAAAGCGGCTACCTACGGGGAGCAGTTCTTC
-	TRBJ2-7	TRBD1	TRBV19	CASSIEGQGAHEQYF	TGTGCCAGTAGTATAGAGGGACAGGGGGCCCACGAGCAGTACTTC
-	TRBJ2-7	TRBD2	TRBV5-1	CASSGSAGEQYF	TGCGCCAGCAGCGGTTCAGCGGGGGAGCAGTACTTC
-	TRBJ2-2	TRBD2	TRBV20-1	CSARSPSGIAGELFF	TGCAGTGCTAGAAGTCCTAGCGGGATCGCCGGGGAGCTGTTTTTT
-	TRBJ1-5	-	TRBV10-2	CASSKRQNQPQHF	TGCGCCAGCAGTAAAAGACAGAATCAGCCCCAGCATTTT
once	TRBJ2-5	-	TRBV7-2	CASSLFGSGQETQYF	TGTGCCAGCAGCTTATTCGGGAGTGGTCAAGAGACCCAGTACTTC
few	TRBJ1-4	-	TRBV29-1	CSVLDSPNEKLFF	TGCAGCGTACTAGACAGCCCTAATGAAAAACTGTTTTTT
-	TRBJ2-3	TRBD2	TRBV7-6	CASSQTVAGRTDTQYF	TGTGCCAGCAGCCAGACGGTAGCGGGGCGCACAGATACGCAGTATTTT
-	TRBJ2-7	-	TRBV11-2	CASSLGWGTYEQYF	TGTGCCAGCAGCTTAGGATGGGGAACCTACGAGCAGTACTTC
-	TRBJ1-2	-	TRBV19	CAVRDVGGNYGYTF	TGTGCCGTTCGAGACGTCGGGGGCAACTATGGCTACACCTTC
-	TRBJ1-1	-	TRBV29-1	CSVENKLNTEAFF	TGCAGCGTTGAAAACAAACTGAACACTGAAGCTTTCTTT
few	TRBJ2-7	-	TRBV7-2	CASSLVGRISYEQYF	TGTGCCAGCAGCTTAGTAGGCAGAATCTCCTACGAGCAGTACTTC